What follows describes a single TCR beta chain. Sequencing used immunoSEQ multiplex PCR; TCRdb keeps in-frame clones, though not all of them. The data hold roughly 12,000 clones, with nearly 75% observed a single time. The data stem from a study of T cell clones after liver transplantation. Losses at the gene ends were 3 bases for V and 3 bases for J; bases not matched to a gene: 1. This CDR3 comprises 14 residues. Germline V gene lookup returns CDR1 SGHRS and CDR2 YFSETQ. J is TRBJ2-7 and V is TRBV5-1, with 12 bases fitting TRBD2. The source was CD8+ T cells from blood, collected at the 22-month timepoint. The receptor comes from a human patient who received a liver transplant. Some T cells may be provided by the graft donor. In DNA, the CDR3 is TGCGCCAGCAGCTCGACTAGCGGGGGCTACGAGCAGTACTTC. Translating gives CASSSTSGGYEQYF.